A selection of T cell receptor beta chains follows, all from one sample in a study of blood T cell repertoires in COVID-19. Only in-frame clones appear in the TCRdb table, and some are missing; sequencing was by immunoSEQ multiplex PCR. Here the sample spans over 200,000 clones, around 85% being singletons. The sequenced sample consisted of peripheral blood. Receptors originate from a human donor in a cohort sampled during active COVID-19. The CDR3 runs from the conserved cysteine through the conserved F or W. Each record gives: clone size, J gene, D gene, V gene, CDR3 protein, CDR3 DNA. The D gene is left open where the match is weak. Clone size is shown for a subset of rows, as once, few, many or a class of expanded clone.

few	TRBJ1-4	TRBD1	TRBV11-2	CASSSLRQGRKLFF	TGTGCCAGCAGCTCCCTAAGACAGGGGAGAAAACTGTTTTTT
few	TRBJ2-7	TRBD1	TRBV3-1/TRBV3-2	CASSQSTGEFYEQYF	TGTGCCAGCAGCCAATCGACAGGGGAGTTCTACGAGCAGTACTTC
.	TRBJ1-1	.	TRBV30	CAWSPVLNTEAFF	TGTGCCTGGAGTCCCGTTCTGAACACTGAAGCTTTCTTT
.	TRBJ2-7	.	TRBV4-3	CASSHERGAGRHYEQYF	TGCGCCAGCAGCCACGAGAGAGGGGCGGGAAGGCACTACGAGCAGTACTTC
.	TRBJ2-7	.	TRBV29-1	CSFKAASSYEQYF	TGCAGCTTTAAGGCAGCGAGCTCCTACGAGCAGTACTTC
.	TRBJ2-5	TRBD2	TRBV7-2	CASSLVASGSPETQYF	TGTGCCAGCAGCTTAGTGGCTAGCGGGAGTCCAGAGACCCAGTACTTC
once	TRBJ2-1	TRBD2	TRBV7-9	CASSRLLSPGTKNEQFF	TGTGCCAGCAGCCGGCTTTTGAGTCCCGGGACTAAAAATGAGCAGTTCTTC
.	TRBJ2-3	TRBD2	TRBV2	CASRYHPSGRGTDTQYF	TGTGCCAGCAGATATCACCCTAGCGGGAGAGGGACAGATACGCAGTATTTT
.	TRBJ2-2	TRBD2	TRBV27	CASSFGGRARTGELFF	TGTGCCAGCAGTTTTGGCGGGAGGGCTCGAACCGGGGAGCTGTTTTTT
.	TRBJ2-3	TRBD2	TRBV5-1	CASSLASLAGGADTQYF	TGCGCCAGCAGCTTGGCCTCACTAGCGGGAGGTGCAGATACGCAGTATTTT
.	TRBJ1-1	.	TRBV10-2	CAMRRRGGNTEAFF	TGCGCCATGCGGCGGAGGGGGGGGAACACTGAAGCTTTCTTT
.	TRBJ2-2	TRBD2	TRBV7-3	CASSLGGGPNTGELFF	TGTGCCAGCAGCTTAGGGGGAGGGCCGAACACCGGGGAGCTGTTTTTT
once	TRBJ2-3	.	TRBV5-4	CASSLVIDYYTDTQYF	TGTGCCAGCAGCTTGGTAATAGACTACTACACAGATACGCAGTATTTT
.	TRBJ2-1	.	TRBV19	CASRSGGTAFNNEQFF	TGTGCCAGCCGCTCGGGAGGGACAGCATTTAACAATGAGCAGTTCTTC
.	TRBJ1-5	.	TRBV5-5	CASSLGQGGTSNQPQHF	TGTGCCAGCAGCTTGGGTCAGGGAGGGACGAGCAATCAGCCCCAGCATTTT
.	TRBJ1-1	.	TRBV24-1	CATSESSGREAFF	TGTGCCACCAGTGAGTCCTCGGGAAGGGAAGCTTTCTTT
once	TRBJ2-3	.	TRBV7-3	CASSYTYTDTQYF	TGTGCCAGCAGCTATACATACACAGATACGCAGTATTTT
once	TRBJ1-5	.	TRBV5-6	CASSLGSGGQPQHF	TGTGCCAGCAGCTTGGGCTCCGGCGGGCAGCCCCAGCATTTT
.	TRBJ1-1	TRBD1	TRBV5-8	CASSFRGDRVRAFF	TGTGCCAGCAGCTTCCGAGGGGACAGGGTTCGAGCTTTCTTT
.	TRBJ2-7	TRBD2	TRBV27	CASSPGLAPYEQYF	TGTGCCAGCAGCCCGGGACTAGCGCCCTACGAGCAGTACTTC
.	TRBJ1-3	.	TRBV6-6	CASSYLGGLGNTIYF	TGTGCCAGCAGTTACTTAGGAGGGTTGGGAAACACCATATATTTT
.	TRBJ1-6	.	TRBV4-2	CASSQERTASNSPLHF	TGTGCCAGCAGCCAAGAGAGGACAGCCTCGAATTCACCCCTCCACTTT
.	TRBJ1-1	TRBD1	TRBV19	CASSFTGGLSTEAFF	TGTGCCAGTAGTTTTACAGGGGGCCTGAGCACTGAAGCTTTCTTT
.	TRBJ1-5	TRBD1	TRBV5-1	CASSPGQGGQPQHF	TGCGCCAGCAGCCCTGGACAGGGTGGTCAGCCCCAGCATTTT
.	TRBJ2-5	.	TRBV20-1	CSASLGSGAGETQYF	TGCAGTGCTAGTCTGGGGTCAGGGGCTGGGGAGACCCAGTACTTC
once	TRBJ2-3	TRBD2	TRBV29-1	CSARGRGGRGDTQYF	TGCAGCGCGAGGGGTCGGGGAGGGCGCGGAGATACGCAGTATTTT
.	TRBJ1-1	.	TRBV7-3	CASSLGGEDTEAFF	TGTGCCAGCAGCTTGGGAGGGGAGGACACTGAAGCTTTCTTT
.	TRBJ1-1	.	TRBV6-5	CASLRQLPTEAFF	TGTGCCAGTTTACGACAGCTCCCCACTGAAGCTTTCTTT
many	TRBJ1-2	.	TRBV6-5	CASSSTTRGVYTF	TGTGCCAGCAGCTCTACAACCAGGGGAGTCTACACCTTC
.	TRBJ1-2	TRBD1	TRBV19	CASDRGYGYTF	TGTGCCAGTGACAGGGGATACGGCTACACCTTC
.	TRBJ2-7	TRBD1	TRBV7-2	CASSQGTGGLGQYF	TGTGCCAGCAGTCAAGGGACAGGGGGCTTGGGGCAGTACTTC
few	TRBJ2-7	TRBD1	TRBV13	CASSLDRGYEQYF	TGTGCCAGCAGCTTAGACAGGGGCTACGAGCAGTACTTC
once	TRBJ1-5	TRBD1	TRBV29-1	CSVGFGQGGNQPQHF	TGCAGCGTAGGGTTTGGACAGGGAGGCAATCAGCCCCAGCATTTT
.	TRBJ2-1	TRBD1	TRBV27	CASSAGTGSYNEQFF	TGTGCCAGCAGTGCCGGGACAGGGTCCTACAATGAGCAGTTCTTC
.	TRBJ2-7	.	TRBV2	CASRQGGREQYF	TGTGCCAGCAGGCAGGGGGGTCGCGAGCAGTACTTC
.	TRBJ2-7	TRBD2	TRBV5-1	CASSTGDPVAGWEYF	TGCGCCAGCAGCACCGGGGACCCGGTAGCGGGATGGGAGTACTTC
.	TRBJ2-7	.	TRBV30	CAWSETPSYEQYF	TGTGCCTGGAGTGAGACACCCTCCTACGAGCAGTACTTC